Below, 32 T cell receptor beta chains from the same sample are listed, as sequenced in a study of Tregs in tolerant kidney transplant recipients. Recipients received nonmyeloablative bone marrow transplants from related graft donors, with transient mixed chimerism. Clones were read by immunoSEQ multiplex PCR, and TCRdb kept only the in-frame ones, dropping some. The listing records over 14,000 clones. Material: CD4+ T cells from blood (PBMCs), obtained 12 months after the transplant. The origin of the receptors is a human patient who received a combined kidney and bone marrow transplant. Some T cells may be supplied by the graft donor.

CDR3 loop: CASSRRPGEPQHF. The sequenced part of the CDR3 DNA is TGTGCCAGCAGCCGGCGCCCGGGTGAGCCC. The V call is TRBV7-3, the J call TRBJ1-5; D gene ambiguous. The CDR3 end lies 3 residues beyond the end of the read and is filled in from the germline J gene. V lost 5 bases to trimming and J lost 8 bases, with 13 bases between them. CDR1 is SGHTA and CDR2 is FQGTGA in the germline V gene. This CDR3 has 13 amino acids.

Remarks on this clone: The read comes to an end 3 residues before the CDR3 does, leaving the germline J gene to fill in the end. The chain couples TRBV30 to TRBJ1-2; a weak D match, TRBD1 (6 bases). This CDR3 region has 13 residues. V was cut by 2 bases and J by 7 bases, with 14 bases left in between. The germline V gene has CDR1 GTSNPN and CDR2 SVGIG (reference sequence). Here the CDR3 reads CAWSKTGYGGYTF. The sequenced CDR3 bases are TGTGCCTGGAGTAAAACAGGGTACGGTGGC.

About this clone itself: The observed sequence ends 3 residues before the CDR3 terminus, with the missing tail filled in from the germline J gene. This chain connects TRBV30 to TRBJ2-3, with TRBD2 matching over 8 bases. Germline CDR1 and CDR2: GTSNPN and SVGIG (reference sequence). The CDR3 runs 14 residues. Trimming cost V 3 bases and J 2 bases; bases outside gene matches: 4. The CDR3 sequence: CAWRIAGYTDTQYF. The CDR3 DNA, read in part, is TGTGCCTGGAGAATAGCGGGATACACAGATACG.

Concerning this clone itself: The read ends 3 residues shy of where the CDR3 ends; the end is completed using the germline J gene. The rearrangement links TRBV19 to TRBJ1-1, with D tentatively TRBD1 (6 bases). CDR3 length: 13 amino acids. Germline loops: CDR1 LNHDA, CDR2 SQIVND (reference sequence). The V end lost 3 bases, the J end lost 6 bases, and 11 bases lay between the germline ends. The covered CDR3 bases are TGTGCCAGTAGTATCAGTTCAGGGGCTGAA. It encodes CASSISSGAE. The CDR3 in its entirety is CASSISSGAEAFF. Using reference TRBV19 and TRBJ1-1 for the parts outside the CDR3, the full variable domain is DGGITQSPKYLFRKEGQNVTLSCEQNLNHDAMYWYRQDPGQGLRLIYYSQIVNDFQKGDIAEGYSVSREKKESFPLTVTSAQKNPTAFYLCASSISSGAEAFFGQGTRLTVV.

The CDR3 sequence is CASSPIWRGYEQYF. The part of the CDR3 DNA that was read is TGCGCCAGCAGCCCAATATGGCGGGGGTACGAG. The chain employs TRBV4-1 and TRBJ2-7; 7 bases fit TRBD2. The read halts 3 residues ahead of the CDR3 end, with the missing end drawn from the germline J gene. This CDR3 contains 14 residues. The J segment lost 4 bases and the V segment lost 4 bases, leaving 7 bases of the junction unmatched. Germline loops: CDR1 MGHRA, CDR2 YSYEKL.

Worth noting for this clone: From the germline J gene comes the end of the CDR3, since the read stops 3 residues before it. The V call is TRBV7-2, the J call TRBJ2-7, with D unclear. CDR1 is SGHTA, CDR2 FQGNSA, per germline. V was pared by 1 base and J by 0 bases, with 4 bases between. The CDR3 spans 13 residues. The CDR3 loop is CASSLDGSYEQYF. CDR3 DNA, as far as it was read: TGTGCCAGCAGCTTAGACGGCTCCTACGAG.

Worth noting for this clone: Read coverage stops 3 residues before the CDR3 terminus; the germline J gene supplies the remainder. The V and J genes are TRBV7-9 and TRBJ1-1, with D uncertain. There are 13 residues in the CDR3. Deletions cut 5 bases from V and 0 bases from J, with 7 bases between. CDR1 and CDR2 from the germline V gene are SEHNR and FQNEAQ (reference sequence). The CDR3 DNA, read in part, is TGTGCCAGCAGCGCAGGTATGAACACTGAA. Translating it yields CASSAGMNTE. The whole CDR3 protein reads CASSAGMNTEAFF.

This clone is called medium-sized (0.01 to 0.1%) based on its frequency. The read terminates 3 residues ahead of where the CDR3 ends, so the germline J gene completes it. The chain couples TRBV7-8 to TRBJ1-1; D unresolved. CDR1 and CDR2 (germline): SGHVS, FQNEAQ. V was shortened by 5 bases and J by 1 base, with 17 bases between the two germline ends. The CDR3 has 16 amino acids. The CDR3 here is CASSPTRPGTNTEAFF. The CDR3 DNA, read in part, is TGTGCCAGCAGCCCTACAAGGCCGGGTACGAACACTGAA.

To note about this clone: Sequencing ends 3 residues short of the CDR3 end; the germline J gene provides the rest. The chain joins TRBV20-1 to TRBJ2-1; possibly TRBD1 for D (6 bases). This CDR3 is 13 amino acids long. The V gene's germline CDR1 is DFQATT and CDR2 SNEGSKA (reference sequence). Between the trimmed V and J ends, which lost 4 bases and 5 bases, there was a span of 12 bases. CDR3 sequence reads: CSAKGTPNNEQFF. CDR3 DNA (partial): TGCAGTGCTAAAGGGACACCCAACAATGAG.

Partial CDR3 DNA: TGTGCCAGCAGTCACATTTCCGGGACTAGCGGACACAATGAG. Translated, it gives CASSHISGTSGHNE. The complete CDR3 protein is CASSHISGTSGHNEQFF. This chain joins TRBV27 and TRBJ2-1; 11 bases line up with TRBD2. Read data end 3 residues before the CDR3 end; the end is taken from the germline J gene. The CDR3 totals 17 residues. V was clipped by 5 bases and J by 5 bases; unmatched bases: 11. Germline V gene sequence: CDR1 MNHEY, CDR2 SMNVEV (reference sequence).

This clone is called medium-sized based on its frequency. The CDR3 end falls 3 residues outside the read, so it is completed with the germline J gene. The J gene is TRBJ2-2, the V gene TRBV20-1, with D possibly TRBD2 on 6 matching bases. The germline V gene has CDR1 DFQATT and CDR2 SNEGSKA (reference sequence). The V gene lost 6 bases and the J gene lost 0 bases, with 17 bases spanning the gap. The CDR3 loop spans 16 amino acids. The CDR3 sequence: CSAQPLAEPNTGELFF. The CDR3 bases that were read are TGCAGTGCCCAGCCCTTAGCGGAGCCGAACACCGGGGAG.

As to this clone: Sequencing ends 3 residues short of the CDR3 end; the germline J gene provides the rest. The rearrangement uses TRBV20-1 and TRBJ2-7, with 8 bases matching TRBD1. V gave up 1 base and J gave up 1 base; unmatched junction bases: 0. This CDR3 has 13 residues. Germline V CDR1 and CDR2: DFQATT, SNEGSKA (reference sequence). CDR3 DNA, as far as it was read: TGCAGTGCTAGAGGGACAGGGTCCTACGAG. Protein sequence: CSARGTGSYE. The whole CDR3 protein is CSARGTGSYEQYF.

As regards this clone: The read ends 3 residues before the CDR3 terminus; that terminus is restored from the germline J gene. V gene TRBV2 combines with J gene TRBJ2-7, with 7 bases identical to TRBD1. The trim removed 6 bases at V and 0 bases at J, leaving 5 bases unmatched. Germline V gene lookup returns CDR1 SNHLY and CDR2 FYNNEI. The CDR3 loop spans 14 amino acids. Incomplete CDR3 DNA: TGTGCCAGCAGAGCCGGGACAGCCTCCTACGAG. Its translation: CASRAGTASYE. The whole CDR3 is CASRAGTASYEQYF.

A remark on this clone: The sequenced fragment ends 3 residues before the CDR3 boundary, so the rest is inferred from the germline J gene. The chain combines TRBV19 with TRBJ2-6, with a tentative D call TRBD1 (6 bases). The CDR3 totals 14 residues. Germline V gene sequence: CDR1 LNHDA, CDR2 SQIVND (reference sequence). Trimming took off 4 bases at V and 2 bases at J, with 6 bases between the two ends. CDR3: CASSKGAGANVLTF. The part of the CDR3 DNA that was read is TGTGCCAGTAGTAAGGGGGCTGGGGCCAACGTC. The entire variable domain, with the rest obtained from reference TRBV19 and TRBJ2-6, is as follows: DGGITQSPKYLFRKEGQNVTLSCEQNLNHDAMYWYRQDPGQGLRLIYYSQIVNDFQKGDIAEGYSVSREKKESFPLTVTSAQKNPTAFYLCASSKGAGANVLTFGAGSRLTVL.

Note on this clone: The CDR3 extends 3 residues past the end of the read, so its final part is completed from the germline J gene. The V gene is TRBV20-1, the J gene TRBJ2-7; 7 bases match TRBD2. The junction had 6 bases not matched to a gene; V was cut back by 0 bases and J by 1 base. CDR1 is DFQATT, CDR2 SNEGSKA, per germline (reference sequence). This CDR3 comprises 15 residues. This CDR3 reads CSARDRSGASYEQYF. The part of the CDR3 DNA that was read is TGCAGTGCTAGAGATCGAAGCGGGGCATCCTACGAG.

A word on this clone: Sequencing ends 3 residues short of the CDR3 end; the germline J gene provides the rest. The genes are TRBV28 and TRBJ2-3, with TRBD2 matching 12 bases. The CDR3 length is 17 residues. Per the germline V gene, CDR1 is MDHEN and CDR2 is SYDVKM. Germline trimming cut 2 bases from V and 4 bases from J; bases unmatched to any gene: 7. The sequenced part of the CDR3 DNA is TGTGCCAGCAGTTTACCCTTTCTAGCGGGAGGGCCAGATACG. Its translation: CASSLPFLAGGPDT. The whole CDR3 is CASSLPFLAGGPDTQYF.

Comment on this clone: Read data end 3 residues before the CDR3 end; the end is taken from the germline J gene. The chain carries TRBV5-4 and TRBJ2-3; D is unresolved. CDR3 length: 14 residues. Germline V CDR1 and CDR2: SGHNT, YYREEE (reference sequence). The V and J ends lost 1 base and 4 bases respectively, with 10 bases between them. The CDR3 here is CASSLSRGADTQYF. The sequenced CDR3 bases are TGTGCCAGCAGCTTGTCTAGAGGCGCAGATACG.

Comments on this clone: The DNA ends 3 residues before the CDR3 does, and the rest of the CDR3 is filled in from the germline J gene. This chain links TRBV19 with TRBJ1-5; D remains unclear. This CDR3 is built from 13 residues. The V gene lost 7 bases and the J gene lost 3 bases, with 10 bases spanning the gap. Germline V lookup: CDR1 LNHDA, CDR2 SQIVND (reference sequence). This CDR3 is CASTRGNNQPQHF. The covered CDR3 bases are TGTGCCAGTACCAGAGGCAACAATCAGCCC. Based on the CDR3 plus reference TRBV19 and TRBJ1-5, the full variable domain is DGGITQSPKYLFRKEGQNVTLSCEQNLNHDAMYWYRQDPGQGLRLIYYSQIVNDFQKGDIAEGYSVSREKKESFPLTVTSAQKNPTAFYLCASTRGNNQPQHFGDGTRLSIL.

To note about this clone: The read ends 3 residues before the CDR3 terminus; that terminus is restored from the germline J gene. The chain combines TRBV19 with TRBJ2-5; 8 positions match TRBD2. In germline, CDR1 is LNHDA, CDR2 SQIVND (reference sequence). This CDR3 comprises 15 residues. The V segment lost 2 bases and the J segment 4 bases; nucleotides outside the gene matches: 6. CDR3 protein: CASSILNSGTETQYF. Partial CDR3 DNA: TGTGCCAGTAGTATACTCAATAGCGGGACAGAGACC.

In regard to this clone: The read finishes 3 residues shy of the CDR3 end, and the germline J gene is used to complete it. This chain links TRBV2 with TRBJ2-7, with D possibly being TRBD2 (6 bases). The CDR3 totals 14 residues. Deletions cut 7 bases from V and 3 bases from J, with 16 bases between. Per germline, CDR1 SNHLY and CDR2 FYNNEI. CDR3 in amino acids: CASILGWGDYEQYF. The part of the CDR3 DNA that was read is TGTGCCAGCATCCTGGGATGGGGGGACTACGAG.

The CDR3 bases that were read are TGCAGTCGCCCGGGACTCCTCAAGGGTGAG. Translated, it gives CSRPGLLKGE. The full CDR3 sequence reads CSRPGLLKGEQFF. The chain is built from TRBV20-1 and TRBJ2-1; possible D gene TRBD2, 6 bases. The sequenced fragment ends 3 residues before the CDR3 boundary, so the rest is inferred from the germline J gene. CDR3 length: 13 amino acids. The germline gives CDR1 DFQATT, CDR2 SNEGSKA (reference sequence). The V gene lost 8 bases and the J gene lost 9 bases, with 20 bases spanning the gap.

Concerning this clone itself: The sequence runs out 3 residues before the end of the CDR3; the remainder is reconstructed from the germline J gene. The chain joins TRBV28 to TRBJ1-4; the D gene is possibly TRBD1 (6 bases). This CDR3 has 15 amino acids. Looked up from germline, CDR1 is MDHEN and CDR2 is SYDVKM. The V end was cut by 3 bases, the J end by 5 bases, with 13 bases between. The CDR3 sequence is CASSFSRGANEKLFF. CDR3 bases read: TGTGCCAGCAGTTTTAGCAGGGGCGCGAATGAAAAA.

For this clone: Read sequence stops 3 residues before the CDR3 end, and the germline J gene provides the missing end. The rearrangement uses TRBV7-9 and TRBJ1-1; D possibly corresponds to TRBD1 (5 bases). This CDR3 is 13 amino acids long. Germline values: CDR1 SEHNR, CDR2 FQNEAQ (reference sequence). Deletions cut 3 bases from V and 4 bases from J, with 9 bases between. The DNA read from the CDR3 is TGTGCCAGCAGCTTGCAGGGCCGCACTGAA. It encodes CASSLQGRTE. The whole CDR3 is CASSLQGRTEAFF.

On this clone itself: The read terminates 3 residues before the CDR3 end, so the remaining end is supplied by the germline J gene. This rearrangement joins TRBV18 to TRBJ1-4; D is perhaps TRBD1 (6 bases). Trimming shortened V by 6 bases and J by 2 bases, and 13 bases separated the two germline ends. There are 15 residues in the CDR3. The germline CDR1 and CDR2 sequences are KGHSH and LQKENI. CDR3 loop: CASSESGETNEKLFF. The DNA read from the CDR3 is TGTGCCAGCTCGGAGTCAGGGGAGACTAATGAAAAA. Complete variable domain (other parts from reference TRBV18 and TRBJ1-4): NAGVMQNPRHLVRRRGQEARLRCSPMKGHSHVYWYRQLPEEGLKFMVYLQKENIIDESGMPKERFSAEFPKEGPSILRIQQVVRGDSAAYFCASSESGETNEKLFFGSGTQLSVL.

On this clone: The read stops 3 residues short of the end of the CDR3; the missing end is completed from the germline J gene. V usage is TRBV7-9 and J usage is TRBJ1-6; D is possibly TRBD1 (5 bases). V shed 2 bases and J shed 6 bases, with 11 bases lying between them. Germline CDR1 is SEHNR and CDR2 is FQNEAQ (reference sequence). CDR3 length equals 15 residues. Partial CDR3 DNA: TGTGCCAGCAGCTTAATGCAGGGAACTAATTCACCC. Translated, it gives CASSLMQGTNSP. The full CDR3 reads CASSLMQGTNSPLHF.

Comment on this clone: An end of the junction does not agree with germline; a read error may underlie this. With the read ending 3 residues before the CDR3 end, the germline J gene is used to fill in that end. The rearrangement joins TRBV4-2 to TRBJ2-1; 12 positions agree with TRBD2. CDR1 and CDR2 from the germline V gene are LGHNA and YNFKEQ. The CDR3 has 16 amino acids. The CDR3 here is CASSQDLTSGSYEQFF. The CDR3 DNA, read in part, is TGCGCCAGCAGCCAAGATCTGACTAGCGGGAGTTATGAG.

With respect to this clone: The CDR3 end lies 3 residues beyond the end of the read and is filled in from the germline J gene. The V and J genes are TRBV28 and TRBJ1-5; D is uncertain. Germline-derived CDR1 and CDR2 are MDHEN and SYDVKM. Trimming left V 6 bases short and J 4 bases short, with 10 bases between. The CDR3 has 13 residues. Partial CDR3 DNA: TGTGCCAGCAGACAGACACGGAATCAGCCC. It encodes CASRQTRNQP. In full, the CDR3 is CASRQTRNQPQHF.

Notes on this clone: Sequencing ends 3 residues short of the CDR3 end; the germline J gene provides the rest. The chain joins TRBV11-3 to TRBJ2-5, with a weak D call TRBD2 (6 bases). Germline V gives CDR1 SGHNT, CDR2 YENEEA. The V gene lost 5 bases and the J gene lost 2 bases, with 9 bases spanning the gap. The CDR3 is made up of 13 amino acids. The sequenced CDR3 bases are TGTGCCAGCAGCCCCCGGGGGCAAGAGACC. Its translation: CASSPRGQET. The complete CDR3 reads CASSPRGQETQYF.

For this clone: Read data end 3 residues before the CDR3 end; the end is taken from the germline J gene. This chain uses TRBV6-2 or TRBV6-3 with TRBJ2-5; 11 nucleotides align to TRBD1. The CDR3 totals 15 residues. Trimming at V came to 6 bases and at J to 4 bases, leaving 7 bases not matched to a gene. The V gene's germline CDR1 is MNHEY and CDR2 SVGEGT. The CDR3 bases that were read are TGTGCCAGCAGCCTAGGACAGGGGGCTTTAGAGACC. Its protein is CASSLGQGALET. The whole CDR3 protein reads CASSLGQGALETQYF.

Its frequency marks this clone as medium-sized (0.01 to 0.1%). CDR3 bases read: TGTGCCAGCAGCTCCGGGACAGGGGGTCCAGAGACC. Amino acids: CASSSGTGGPET. The complete CDR3 reads CASSSGTGGPETQYF. The chain links TRBV7-3 to TRBJ2-5, with 11 positions matching TRBD1. The read terminates 3 residues ahead of where the CDR3 ends, so the germline J gene completes it. This CDR3 is 15 amino acids long. The V segment lost 4 bases and the J segment 4 bases; nucleotides outside the gene matches: 5. From germline, CDR1 is SGHTA and CDR2 FQGTGA.

With respect to this clone: The read ends 3 residues before the CDR3 terminus; that terminus is restored from the germline J gene. The chain couples TRBV30 to TRBJ1-5; D gene unclear. The CDR3 spans 14 residues. V lost 7 bases, J lost 2 bases, and 15 bases lay in between. CDR1 and CDR2 (germline): GTSNPN, SVGIG (reference sequence). CDR3 sequence: CASEETGGNQPQHF. Incomplete CDR3 DNA: TGTGCCTCAGAGGAGACCGGGGGCAATCAGCCC.

Concerning this clone: Coverage ceases 3 residues before the CDR3 finishes, and the germline J gene fills in the end. The V gene is TRBV30, the J gene TRBJ2-6; 7 bases match TRBD2. The CDR3 sequence is 17 residues long. CDR1 is GTSNPN and CDR2 is SVGIG in the germline V gene (reference sequence). V dropped 1 base and J dropped 2; count of bases not matched to a gene: 8. This chain's CDR3 is CAWSEVAGKPGANVLTF. CDR3 bases read: TGTGCCTGGAGTGAGGTAGCGGGCAAACCTGGGGCCAACGTC. Supplemented by reference TRBV30 and TRBJ2-6, the full variable domain reads SQTIHQWPATLVQPVGSPLSLECTVEGTSNPNLYWYRQAAGRGLQLLFYSVGIGQISSEVPQNLSASRPQDRQFILSSKKLLLSDSGFYLCAWSEVAGKPGANVLTFGAGSRLTVL.